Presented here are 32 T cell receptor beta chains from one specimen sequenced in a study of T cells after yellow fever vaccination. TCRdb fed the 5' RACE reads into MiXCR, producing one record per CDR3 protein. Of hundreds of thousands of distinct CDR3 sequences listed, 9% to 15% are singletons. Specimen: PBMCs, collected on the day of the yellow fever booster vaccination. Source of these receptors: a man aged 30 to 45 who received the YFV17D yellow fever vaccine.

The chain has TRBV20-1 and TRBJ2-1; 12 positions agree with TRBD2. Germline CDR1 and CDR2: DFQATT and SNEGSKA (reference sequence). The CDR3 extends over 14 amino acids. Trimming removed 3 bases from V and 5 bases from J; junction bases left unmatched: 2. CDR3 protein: CSASLAGGDNEQFF. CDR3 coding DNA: TGCAGTGCTAGCCTAGCGGGAGGGGACAATGAGCAGTTCTTC.

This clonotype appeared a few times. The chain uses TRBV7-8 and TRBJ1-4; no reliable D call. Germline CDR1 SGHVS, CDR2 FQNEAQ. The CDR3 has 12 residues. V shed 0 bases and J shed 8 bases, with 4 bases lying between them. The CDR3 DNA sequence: TGTGCCAGCAGCTTAGCCTGGGAAAAACTGTTTTTT. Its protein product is CASSLAWEKLFF. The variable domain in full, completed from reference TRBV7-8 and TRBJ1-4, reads GAGVSQSPRYKVAKRGQDVALRCDPISGHVSLFWYQQALGQGPEFLTYFQNEAQLDKSGLPSDRFFAERPEGSVSTLKIQRTQQEDSAVYLCASSLAWEKLFFGSGTQLSVL.

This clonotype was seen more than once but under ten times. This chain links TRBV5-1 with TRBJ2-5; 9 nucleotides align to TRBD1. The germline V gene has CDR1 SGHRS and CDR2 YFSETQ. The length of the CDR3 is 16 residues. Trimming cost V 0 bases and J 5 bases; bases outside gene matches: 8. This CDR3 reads CASSLAGTGLSETQYF. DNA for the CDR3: TGCGCCAGCAGCTTGGCGGGGACAGGGCTTTCGGAGACCCAGTACTTC.

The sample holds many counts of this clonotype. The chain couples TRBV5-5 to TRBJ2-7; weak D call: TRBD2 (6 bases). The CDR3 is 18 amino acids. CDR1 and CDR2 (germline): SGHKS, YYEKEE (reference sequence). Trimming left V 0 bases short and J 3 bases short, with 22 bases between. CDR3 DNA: TGTGCCAGCAGCTTGGTGCGCGGGACTCCATCTGGAGTCTACGAGCAGTACTTC. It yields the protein CASSLVRGTPSGVYEQYF.

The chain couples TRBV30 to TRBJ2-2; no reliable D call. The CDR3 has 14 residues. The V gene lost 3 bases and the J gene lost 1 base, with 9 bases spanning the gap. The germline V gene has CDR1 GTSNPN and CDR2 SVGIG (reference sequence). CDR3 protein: CAWRGRQNTGELFF. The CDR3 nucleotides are TGTGCCTGGAGGGGTAGGCAGAACACCGGGGAGCTGTTTTTT.

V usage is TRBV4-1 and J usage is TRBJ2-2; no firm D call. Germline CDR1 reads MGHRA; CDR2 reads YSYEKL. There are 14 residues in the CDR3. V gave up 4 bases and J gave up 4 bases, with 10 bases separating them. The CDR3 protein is CASSRASGTGELFF. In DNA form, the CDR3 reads TGCGCCAGCAGCCGCGCTTCCGGCACCGGGGAGCTGTTTTTT.

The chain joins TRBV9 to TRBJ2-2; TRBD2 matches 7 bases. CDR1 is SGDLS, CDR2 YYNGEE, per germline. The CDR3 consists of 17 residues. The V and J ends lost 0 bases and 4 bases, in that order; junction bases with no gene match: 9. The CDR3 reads CASSVAPGGRGTGELFF. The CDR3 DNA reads TGTGCCAGCAGCGTAGCTCCAGGCGGGAGAGGCACCGGGGAGCTGTTTTTT.

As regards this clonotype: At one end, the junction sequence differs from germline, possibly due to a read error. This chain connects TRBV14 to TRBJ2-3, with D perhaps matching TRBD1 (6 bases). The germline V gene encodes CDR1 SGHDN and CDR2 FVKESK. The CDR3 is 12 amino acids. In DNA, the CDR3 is TGTGCCAGCAGCCAAGCGAGGGGGAATTGGTGTTTT. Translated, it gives CASSQARGNWCF.

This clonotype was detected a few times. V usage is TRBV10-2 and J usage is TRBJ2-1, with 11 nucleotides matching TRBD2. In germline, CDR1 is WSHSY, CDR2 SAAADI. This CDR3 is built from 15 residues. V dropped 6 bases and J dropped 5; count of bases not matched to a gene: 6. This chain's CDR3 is CASSRLAGTNNEQFF. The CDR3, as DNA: TGCGCCAGCAGCCGACTAGCGGGAACCAACAATGAGCAGTTCTTC.

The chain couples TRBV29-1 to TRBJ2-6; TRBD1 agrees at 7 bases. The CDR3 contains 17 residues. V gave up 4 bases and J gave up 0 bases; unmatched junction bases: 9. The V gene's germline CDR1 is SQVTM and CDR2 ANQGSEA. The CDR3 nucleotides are TGCAGCGTTGCAGCCGGGACAGCTGTCTCTGGGGCCAACGTCCTGACTTTC. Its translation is CSVAAGTAVSGANVLTF.

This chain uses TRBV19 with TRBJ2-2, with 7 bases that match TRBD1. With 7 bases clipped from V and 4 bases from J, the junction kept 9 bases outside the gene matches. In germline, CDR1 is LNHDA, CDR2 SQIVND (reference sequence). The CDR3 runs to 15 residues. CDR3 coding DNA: TGTGCCAGTACGACAGGGACGGGGATCACCGGGGAGCTGTTTTTT. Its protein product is CASTTGTGITGELFF.

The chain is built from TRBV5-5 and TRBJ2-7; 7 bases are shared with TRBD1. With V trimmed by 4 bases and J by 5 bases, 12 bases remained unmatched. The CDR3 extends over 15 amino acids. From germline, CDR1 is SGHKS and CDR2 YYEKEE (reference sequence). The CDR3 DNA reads TGTGCCAGCAGCATCCGGGACAGTAGTCTCGACGAGCAGTACTTC. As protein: CASSIRDSSLDEQYF.

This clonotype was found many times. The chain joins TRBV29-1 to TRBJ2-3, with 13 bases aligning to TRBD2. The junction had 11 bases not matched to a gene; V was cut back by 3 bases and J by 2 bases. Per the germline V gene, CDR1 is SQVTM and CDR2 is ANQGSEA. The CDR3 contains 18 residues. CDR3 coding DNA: TGCAGCGTTGAGGGCCAGGGACTAGCGGGACTCCCCACAGATACGCAGTATTTT. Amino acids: CSVEGQGLAGLPTDTQYF.

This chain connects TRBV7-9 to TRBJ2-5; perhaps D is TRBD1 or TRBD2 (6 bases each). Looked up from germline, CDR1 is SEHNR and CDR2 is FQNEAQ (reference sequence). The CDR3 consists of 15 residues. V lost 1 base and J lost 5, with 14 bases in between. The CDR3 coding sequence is TGTGCCAGCAGCTTAGTAGGCGGAGGGGGGGAGACCCAGTACTTC. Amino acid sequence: CASSLVGGGGETQYF.

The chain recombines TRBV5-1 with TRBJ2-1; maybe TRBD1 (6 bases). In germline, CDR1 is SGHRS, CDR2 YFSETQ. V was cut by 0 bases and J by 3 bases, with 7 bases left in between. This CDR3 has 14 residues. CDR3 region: CASSLGQVYNEQFF. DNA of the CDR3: TGCGCCAGCAGCTTGGGACAGGTCTACAATGAGCAGTTCTTC.

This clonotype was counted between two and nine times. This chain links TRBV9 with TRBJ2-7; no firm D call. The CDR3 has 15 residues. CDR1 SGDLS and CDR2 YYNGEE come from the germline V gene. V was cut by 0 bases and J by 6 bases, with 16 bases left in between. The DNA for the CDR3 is TGTGCCAGCAGCGTAGCGGCCGCATCGTCGGCCGAGCAGTACTTC. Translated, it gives CASSVAAASSAEQYF.

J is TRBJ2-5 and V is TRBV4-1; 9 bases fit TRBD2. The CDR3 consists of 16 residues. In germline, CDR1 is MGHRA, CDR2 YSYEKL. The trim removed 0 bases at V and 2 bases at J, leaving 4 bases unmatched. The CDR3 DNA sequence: TGCGCCAGCAGCCAAGAGATGGCGGGAGGGCAAGAGACCCAGTACTTC. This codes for CASSQEMAGGQETQYF.

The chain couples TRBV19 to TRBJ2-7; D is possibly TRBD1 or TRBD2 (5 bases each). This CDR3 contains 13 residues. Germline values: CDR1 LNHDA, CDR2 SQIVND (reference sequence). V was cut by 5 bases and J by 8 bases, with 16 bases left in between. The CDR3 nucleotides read TGTGCCAGTAGTGGGGGACCTAATGGGAAGCAGTACTTC. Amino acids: CASSGGPNGKQYF.

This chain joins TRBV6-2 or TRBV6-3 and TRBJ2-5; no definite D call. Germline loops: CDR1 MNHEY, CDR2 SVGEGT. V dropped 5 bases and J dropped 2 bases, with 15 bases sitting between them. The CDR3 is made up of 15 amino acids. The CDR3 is CASSRDLGPQETQYF. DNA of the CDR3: TGTGCCAGCAGTCGAGACCTAGGACCTCAAGAGACCCAGTACTTC.

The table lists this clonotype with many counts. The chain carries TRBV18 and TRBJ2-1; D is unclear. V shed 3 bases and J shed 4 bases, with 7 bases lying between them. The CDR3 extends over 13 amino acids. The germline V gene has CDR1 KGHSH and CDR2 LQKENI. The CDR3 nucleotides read TGTGCCAGCTCACCGGGCAGGTACAATGAGCAGTTCTTC. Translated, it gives CASSPGRYNEQFF. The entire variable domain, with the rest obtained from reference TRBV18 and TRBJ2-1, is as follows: NAGVMQNPRHLVRRRGQEARLRCSPMKGHSHVYWYRQLPEEGLKFMVYLQKENIIDESGMPKERFSAEFPKEGPSILRIQQVVRGDSAAYFCASSPGRYNEQFFGPGTRLTVL.

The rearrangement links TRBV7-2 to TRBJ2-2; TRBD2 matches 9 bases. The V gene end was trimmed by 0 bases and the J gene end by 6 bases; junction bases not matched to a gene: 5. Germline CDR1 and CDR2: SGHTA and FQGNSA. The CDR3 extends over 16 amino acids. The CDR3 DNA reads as TGTGCCAGCAGCTTAGCTAGCGGGAGCGAGCCCGGGGAGCTGTTTTTT. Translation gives CASSLASGSEPGELFF. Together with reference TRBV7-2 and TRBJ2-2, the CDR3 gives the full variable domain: GAGVSQSPSNKVTEKGKDVELRCDPISGHTALYWYRQSLGQGLEFLIYFQGNSAPDKSGLPSDRFSAERTGGSVSTLTIQRTQQEDSAVYLCASSLASGSEPGELFFGEGSRLTVL.

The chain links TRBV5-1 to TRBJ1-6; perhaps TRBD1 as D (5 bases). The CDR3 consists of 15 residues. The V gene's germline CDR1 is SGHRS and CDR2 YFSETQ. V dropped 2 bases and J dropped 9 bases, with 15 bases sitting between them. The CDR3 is CASSFQATQGSPLHF. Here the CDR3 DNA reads TGCGCCAGCAGCTTTCAGGCGACCCAGGGTTCACCCCTCCACTTT.

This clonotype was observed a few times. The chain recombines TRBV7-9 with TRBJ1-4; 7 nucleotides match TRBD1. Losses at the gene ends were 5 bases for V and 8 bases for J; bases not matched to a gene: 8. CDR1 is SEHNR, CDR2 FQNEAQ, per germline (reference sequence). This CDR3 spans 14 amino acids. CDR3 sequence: CASSDRQGREKLFF. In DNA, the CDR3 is TGTGCCAGCAGCGATAGACAGGGACGCGAAAAACTGTTTTTT.

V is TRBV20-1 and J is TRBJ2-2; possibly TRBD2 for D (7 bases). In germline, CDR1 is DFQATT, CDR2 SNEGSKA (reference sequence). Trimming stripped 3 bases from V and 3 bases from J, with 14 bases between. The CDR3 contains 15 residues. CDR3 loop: CSASDRREYTGELFF. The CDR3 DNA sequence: TGCAGTGCTAGTGACAGGCGGGAGTACACCGGGGAGCTGTTTTTT.

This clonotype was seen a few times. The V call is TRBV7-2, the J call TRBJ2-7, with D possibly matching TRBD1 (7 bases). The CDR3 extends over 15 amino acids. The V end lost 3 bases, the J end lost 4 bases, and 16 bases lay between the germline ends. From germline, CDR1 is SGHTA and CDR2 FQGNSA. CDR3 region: CASSFGGGATYEQYF. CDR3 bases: TGTGCCAGCAGCTTCGGAGGGGGCGCAACATACGAGCAGTACTTC.

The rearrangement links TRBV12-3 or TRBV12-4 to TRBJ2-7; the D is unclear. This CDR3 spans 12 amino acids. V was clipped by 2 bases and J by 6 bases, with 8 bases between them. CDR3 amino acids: CASSLRQREQYF. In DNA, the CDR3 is TGTGCCAGCAGTTTAAGGCAGCGCGAGCAGTACTTC.

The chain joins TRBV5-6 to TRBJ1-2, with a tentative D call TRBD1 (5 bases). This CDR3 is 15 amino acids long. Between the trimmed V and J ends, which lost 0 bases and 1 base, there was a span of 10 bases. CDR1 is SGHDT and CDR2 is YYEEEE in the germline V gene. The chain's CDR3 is CASSLDQGLNYGYTF. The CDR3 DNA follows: TGTGCCAGCAGCTTGGACCAGGGACTTAACTATGGCTACACCTTC.

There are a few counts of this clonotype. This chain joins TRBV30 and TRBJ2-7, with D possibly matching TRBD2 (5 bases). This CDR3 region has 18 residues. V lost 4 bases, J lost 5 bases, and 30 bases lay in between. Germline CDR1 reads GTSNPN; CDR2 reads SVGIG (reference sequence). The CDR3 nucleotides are TGTGCCTGGAAGAGGAGGTACGGCTCCCCCGAAGGTGGCGACGAGCAGTACTTC. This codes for CAWKRRYGSPEGGDEQYF.

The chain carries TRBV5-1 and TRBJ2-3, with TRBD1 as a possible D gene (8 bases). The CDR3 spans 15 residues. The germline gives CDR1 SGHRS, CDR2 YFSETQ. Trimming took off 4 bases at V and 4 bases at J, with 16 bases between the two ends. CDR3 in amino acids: CASSTRQGRADTQYF. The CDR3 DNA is TGCGCCAGCAGCACGAGACAGGGGAGGGCAGATACGCAGTATTTT. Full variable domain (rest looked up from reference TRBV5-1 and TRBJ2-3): KAGVTQTPRYLIKTRGQQVTLSCSPISGHRSVSWYQQTPGQGLQFLFEYFSETQRNKGNFPGRFSGRQFSNSRSEMNVSTLELGDSALYLCASSTRQGRADTQYFGPGTRLTVL.

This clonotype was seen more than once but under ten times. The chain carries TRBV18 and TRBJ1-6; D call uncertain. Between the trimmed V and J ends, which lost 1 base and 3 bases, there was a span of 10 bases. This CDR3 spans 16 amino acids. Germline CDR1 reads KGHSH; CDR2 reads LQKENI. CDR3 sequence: CASSPRAQDYNSPLHF. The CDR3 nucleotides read TGTGCCAGCTCACCACGCGCTCAGGACTATAATTCACCCCTCCACTTT.

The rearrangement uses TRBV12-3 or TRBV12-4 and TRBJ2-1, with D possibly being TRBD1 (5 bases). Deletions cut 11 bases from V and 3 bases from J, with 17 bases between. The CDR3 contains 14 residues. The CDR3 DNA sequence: TGTGCCTTCAGTTTTCAGGACAACTACAATGAGCAGTTCTTC. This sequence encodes CAFSFQDNYNEQFF.

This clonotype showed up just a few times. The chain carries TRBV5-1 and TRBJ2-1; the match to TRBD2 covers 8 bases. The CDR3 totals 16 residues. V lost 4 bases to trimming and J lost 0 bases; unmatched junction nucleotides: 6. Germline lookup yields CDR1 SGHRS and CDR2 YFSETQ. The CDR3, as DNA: TGCGCCAGCAGCCCGACTAGCGAGAGCTCCTACAATGAGCAGTTCTTC. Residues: CASSPTSESSYNEQFF.